The T cell receptor (beta chain) under discussion was sequenced for a study of shared clonotypes between healthy human individuals. Libraries were prepared by immunoSEQ multiplex PCR; TCRdb keeps only in-frame clonotypes and omits some of them. The sample carries roughly 2 million clones, under 97% recorded once. CDR1 and CDR2 from the germline V gene are SEHNR and FQNEAQ (reference sequence). The CDR3 spans 15 residues. V was cut by 5 bases and J by 3 bases, with 13 bases left in between. V and J are TRBV7-9 and TRBJ2-2; D gene uncertain. Material for sequencing was naive CD4+ T cells sorted from blood. Indicated subset: CD45RA+ positively selected. The origin of this receptor is a young man in good health. CDR3 sequence: CASSAGVGYTGELFF. CDR3 in DNA: TGTGCCAGCAGCGCCGGAGTGGGGTACACCGGGGAGCTGTTTTTT.